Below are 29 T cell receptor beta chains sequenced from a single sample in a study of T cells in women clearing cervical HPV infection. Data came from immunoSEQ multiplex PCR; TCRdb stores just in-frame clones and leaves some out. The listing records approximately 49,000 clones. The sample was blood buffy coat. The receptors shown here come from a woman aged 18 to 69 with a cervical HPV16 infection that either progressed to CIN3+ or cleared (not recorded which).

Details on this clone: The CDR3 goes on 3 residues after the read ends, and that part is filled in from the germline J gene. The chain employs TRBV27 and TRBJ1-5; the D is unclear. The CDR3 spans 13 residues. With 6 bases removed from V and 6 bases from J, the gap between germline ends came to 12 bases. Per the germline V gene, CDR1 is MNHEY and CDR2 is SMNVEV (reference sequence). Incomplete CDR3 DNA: TGTGCCAGCAGCCCCCGGTCCGGTCAGCCC. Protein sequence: CASSPRSGQP. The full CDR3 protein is CASSPRSGQPQHF.

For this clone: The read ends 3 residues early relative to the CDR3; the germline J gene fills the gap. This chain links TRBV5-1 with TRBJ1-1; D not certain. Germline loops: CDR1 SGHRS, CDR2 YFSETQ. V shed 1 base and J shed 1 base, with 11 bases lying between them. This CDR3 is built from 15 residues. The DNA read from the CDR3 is TGCGCCAGCAGCTTGACCCGTATAGAGAACACTGAA. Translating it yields CASSLTRIENTE. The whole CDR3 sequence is CASSLTRIENTEAFF.

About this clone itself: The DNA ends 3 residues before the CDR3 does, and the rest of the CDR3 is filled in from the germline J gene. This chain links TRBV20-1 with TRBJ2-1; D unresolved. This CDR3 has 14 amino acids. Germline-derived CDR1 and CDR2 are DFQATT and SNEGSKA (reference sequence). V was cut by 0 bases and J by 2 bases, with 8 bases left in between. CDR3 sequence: CSARDLRPYNEQFF. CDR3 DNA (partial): TGCAGTGCTAGAGATTTGCGGCCCTACAATGAG.

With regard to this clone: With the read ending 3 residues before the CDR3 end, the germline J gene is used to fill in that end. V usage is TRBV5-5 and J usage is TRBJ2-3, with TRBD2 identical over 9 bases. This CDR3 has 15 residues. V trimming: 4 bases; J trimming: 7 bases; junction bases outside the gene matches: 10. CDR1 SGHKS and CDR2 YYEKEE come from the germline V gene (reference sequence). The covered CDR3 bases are TGTGCCAGCAGCCTACTTAGCGGGGGCTCGTATACG. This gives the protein CASSLLSGGSYT. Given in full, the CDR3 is CASSLLSGGSYTQYF.

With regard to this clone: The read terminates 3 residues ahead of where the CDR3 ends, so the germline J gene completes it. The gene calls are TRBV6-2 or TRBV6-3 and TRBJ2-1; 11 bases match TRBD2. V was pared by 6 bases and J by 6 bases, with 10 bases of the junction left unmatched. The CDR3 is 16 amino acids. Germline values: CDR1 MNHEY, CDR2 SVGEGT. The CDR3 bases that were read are TGTGCCAGCAGCACCCAACTAGCGGGAGTCCGCAATGAG. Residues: CASSTQLAGVRNE. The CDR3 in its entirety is CASSTQLAGVRNEQFF.

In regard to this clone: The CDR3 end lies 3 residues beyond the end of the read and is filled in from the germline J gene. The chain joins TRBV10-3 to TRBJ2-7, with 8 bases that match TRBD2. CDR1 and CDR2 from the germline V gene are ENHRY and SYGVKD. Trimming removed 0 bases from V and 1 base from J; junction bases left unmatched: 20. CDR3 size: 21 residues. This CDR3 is CAISESRRGLNERGKSYEQYF. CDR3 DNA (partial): TGTGCCATCAGTGAGTCCAGGCGGGGGTTGAATGAGCGGGGGAAATCCTACGAG.

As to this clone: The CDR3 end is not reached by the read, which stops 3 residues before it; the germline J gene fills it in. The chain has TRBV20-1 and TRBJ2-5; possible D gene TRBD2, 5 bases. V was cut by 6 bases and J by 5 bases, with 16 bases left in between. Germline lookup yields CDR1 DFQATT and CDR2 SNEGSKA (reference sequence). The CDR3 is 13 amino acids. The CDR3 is CSAPSRVRETQYF. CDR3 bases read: TGCAGTGCGCCGTCGCGGGTGCGGGAGACC.

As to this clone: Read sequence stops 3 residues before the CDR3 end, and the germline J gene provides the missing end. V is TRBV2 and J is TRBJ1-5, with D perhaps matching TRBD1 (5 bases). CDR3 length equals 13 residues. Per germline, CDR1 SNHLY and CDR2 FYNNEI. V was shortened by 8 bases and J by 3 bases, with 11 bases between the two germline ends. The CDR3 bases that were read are TGTGCCAGCGGGGCAGGTAACAATCAGCCC. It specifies CASGAGNNQP. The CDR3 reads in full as CASGAGNNQPQHF.

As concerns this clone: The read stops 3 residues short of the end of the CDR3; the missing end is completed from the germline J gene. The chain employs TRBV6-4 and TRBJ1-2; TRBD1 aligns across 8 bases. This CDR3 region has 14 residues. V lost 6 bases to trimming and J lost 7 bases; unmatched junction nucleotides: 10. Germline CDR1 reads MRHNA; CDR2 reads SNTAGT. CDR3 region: CASRPTGTGFGYTF. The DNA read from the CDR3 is TGTGCCAGCAGGCCAACCGGGACAGGATTTGGC.

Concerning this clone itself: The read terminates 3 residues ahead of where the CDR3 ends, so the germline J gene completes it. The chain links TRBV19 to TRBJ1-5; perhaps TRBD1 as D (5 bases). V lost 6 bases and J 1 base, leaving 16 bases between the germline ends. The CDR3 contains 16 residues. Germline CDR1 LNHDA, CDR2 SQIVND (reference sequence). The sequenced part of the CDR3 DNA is TGTGCCAGTAGCGCCTCGGCAGGGATGAGCAATCAGCCC. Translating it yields CASSASAGMSNQP. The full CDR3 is CASSASAGMSNQPQHF.

The covered CDR3 bases are TGTGCCAGTAGTATAGAATTGGAGGTTGGCGGGGAAAAA. It is translated as CASSIELEVGGEK. The CDR3 in its entirety is CASSIELEVGGEKLFF. The V gene is TRBV19, the J gene TRBJ1-4; D gene uncertain. The sequenced fragment ends 3 residues before the CDR3 boundary, so the rest is inferred from the germline J gene. With 0 bases removed from V and 8 bases from J, the gap between germline ends came to 16 bases. Germline CDR1 reads LNHDA; CDR2 reads SQIVND (reference sequence). This CDR3 contains 16 residues.

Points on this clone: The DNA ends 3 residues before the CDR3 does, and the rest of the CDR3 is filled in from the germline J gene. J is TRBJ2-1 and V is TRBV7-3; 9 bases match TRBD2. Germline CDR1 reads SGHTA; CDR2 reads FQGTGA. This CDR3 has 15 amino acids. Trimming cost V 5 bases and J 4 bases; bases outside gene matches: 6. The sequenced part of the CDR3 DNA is TGTGCCAGCAGCATAGTTAGCGGGGGATACAATGAG. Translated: CASSIVSGGYNE. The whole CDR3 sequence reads CASSIVSGGYNEQFF.

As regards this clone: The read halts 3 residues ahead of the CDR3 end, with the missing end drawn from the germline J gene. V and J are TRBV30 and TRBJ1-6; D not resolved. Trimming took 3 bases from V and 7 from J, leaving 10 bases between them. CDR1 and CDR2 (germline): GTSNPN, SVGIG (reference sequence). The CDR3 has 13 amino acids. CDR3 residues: CAWRGPVNSPLHF. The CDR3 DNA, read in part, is TGTGCCTGGAGAGGGCCGGTGAATTCACCC.

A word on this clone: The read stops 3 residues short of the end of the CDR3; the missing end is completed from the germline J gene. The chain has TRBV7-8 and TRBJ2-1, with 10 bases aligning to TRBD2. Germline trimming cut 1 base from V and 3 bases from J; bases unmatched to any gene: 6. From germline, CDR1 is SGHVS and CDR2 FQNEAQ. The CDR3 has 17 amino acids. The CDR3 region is CASSLVRTSGGYNEQFF. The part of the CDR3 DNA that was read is TGTGCCAGCAGCTTAGTCCGGACTAGCGGAGGCTACAATGAG.

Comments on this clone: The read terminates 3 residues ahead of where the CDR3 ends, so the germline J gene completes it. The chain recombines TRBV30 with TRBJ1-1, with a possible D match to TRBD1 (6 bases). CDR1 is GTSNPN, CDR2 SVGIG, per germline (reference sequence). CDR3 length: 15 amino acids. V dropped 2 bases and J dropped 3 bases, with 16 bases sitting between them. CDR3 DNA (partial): TGTGCCTGGAGTAGGGGGGGGCATCAGGACACTGAA. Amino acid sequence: CAWSRGGHQDTE. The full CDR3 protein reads CAWSRGGHQDTEAFF.

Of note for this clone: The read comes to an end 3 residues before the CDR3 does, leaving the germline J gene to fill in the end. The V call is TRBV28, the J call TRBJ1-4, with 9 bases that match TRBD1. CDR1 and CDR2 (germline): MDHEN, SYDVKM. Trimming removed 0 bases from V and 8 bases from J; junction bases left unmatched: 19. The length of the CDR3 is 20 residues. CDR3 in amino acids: CASSLWGESRDRDRGEKLFF. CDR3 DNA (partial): TGTGCCAGCAGTTTATGGGGGGAGTCCCGGGACAGGGACCGGGGGGAAAAA.

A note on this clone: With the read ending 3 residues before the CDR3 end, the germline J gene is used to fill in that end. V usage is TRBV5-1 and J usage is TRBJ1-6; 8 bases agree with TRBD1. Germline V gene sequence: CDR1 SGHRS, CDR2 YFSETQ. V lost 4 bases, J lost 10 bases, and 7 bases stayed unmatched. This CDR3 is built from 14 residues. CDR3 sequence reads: CASSVQGAGSPLHF. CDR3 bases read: TGCGCCAGCAGCGTGCAGGGGGCAGGGTCACCC.

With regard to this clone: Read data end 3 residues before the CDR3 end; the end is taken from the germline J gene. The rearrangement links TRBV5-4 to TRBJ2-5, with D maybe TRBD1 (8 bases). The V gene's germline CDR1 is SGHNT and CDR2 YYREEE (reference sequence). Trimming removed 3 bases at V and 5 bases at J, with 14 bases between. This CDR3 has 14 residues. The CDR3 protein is CASSSTGEGETQYF. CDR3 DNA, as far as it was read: TGTGCCAGCAGCTCGACAGGGGAGGGGGAGACC.

CDR3 in amino acids: CASSQMTGGGETQYF. The sequenced part of the CDR3 DNA is TGCGCCAGCAGCCAAATGACAGGGGGCGGTGAGACC. The chain employs TRBV5-1 and TRBJ2-5; 10 bases map to TRBD1. The read finishes 3 residues shy of the CDR3 end, and the germline J gene is used to complete it. Unmatched junction bases numbered 8, after V lost 4 bases and J lost 5 bases. Germline CDR1 SGHRS, CDR2 YFSETQ. This CDR3 is 15 amino acids long.

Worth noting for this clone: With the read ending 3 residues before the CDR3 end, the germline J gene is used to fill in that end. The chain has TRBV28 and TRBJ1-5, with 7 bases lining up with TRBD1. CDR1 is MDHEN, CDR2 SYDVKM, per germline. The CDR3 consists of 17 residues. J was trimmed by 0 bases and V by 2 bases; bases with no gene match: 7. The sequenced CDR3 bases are TGTGCCAGCAGTTTAAAGGCAGGGGGACCTAGCAATCAGCCC. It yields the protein CASSLKAGGPSNQP. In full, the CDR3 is CASSLKAGGPSNQPQHF.

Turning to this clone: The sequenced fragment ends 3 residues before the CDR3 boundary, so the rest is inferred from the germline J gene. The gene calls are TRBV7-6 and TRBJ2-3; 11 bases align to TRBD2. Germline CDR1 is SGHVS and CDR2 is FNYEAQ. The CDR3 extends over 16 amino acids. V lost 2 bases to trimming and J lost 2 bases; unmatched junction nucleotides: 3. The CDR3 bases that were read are TGTGCCAGCAGCTTACTAGCGGGGGGAATCACAGATACG. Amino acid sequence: CASSLLAGGITDT. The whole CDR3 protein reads CASSLLAGGITDTQYF.

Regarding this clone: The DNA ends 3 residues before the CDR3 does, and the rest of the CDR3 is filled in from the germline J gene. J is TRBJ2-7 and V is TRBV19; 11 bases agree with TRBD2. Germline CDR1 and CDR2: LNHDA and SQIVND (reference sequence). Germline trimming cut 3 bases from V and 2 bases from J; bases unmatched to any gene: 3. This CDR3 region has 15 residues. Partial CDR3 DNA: TGTGCCAGTAGTATTAGCGGGAGGGCGACCTACGAG. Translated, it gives CASSISGRATYE. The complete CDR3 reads CASSISGRATYEQYF.

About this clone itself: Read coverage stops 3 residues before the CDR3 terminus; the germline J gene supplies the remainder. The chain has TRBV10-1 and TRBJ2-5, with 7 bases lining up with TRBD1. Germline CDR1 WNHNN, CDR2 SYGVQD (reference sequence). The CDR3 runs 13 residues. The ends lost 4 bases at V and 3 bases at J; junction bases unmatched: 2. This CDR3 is CASSGDSKETQYF. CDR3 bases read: TGCGCCAGCAGTGGGGACAGTAAAGAGACC.

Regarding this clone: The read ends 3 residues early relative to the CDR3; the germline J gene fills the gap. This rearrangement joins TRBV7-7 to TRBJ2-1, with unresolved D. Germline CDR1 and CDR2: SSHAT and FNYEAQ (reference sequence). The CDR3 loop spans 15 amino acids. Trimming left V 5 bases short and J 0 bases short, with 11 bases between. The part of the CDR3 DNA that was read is TGTGCCAGCAGCCGCACAGCCAACTCCTACAATGAG. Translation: CASSRTANSYNE. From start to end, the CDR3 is CASSRTANSYNEQFF.

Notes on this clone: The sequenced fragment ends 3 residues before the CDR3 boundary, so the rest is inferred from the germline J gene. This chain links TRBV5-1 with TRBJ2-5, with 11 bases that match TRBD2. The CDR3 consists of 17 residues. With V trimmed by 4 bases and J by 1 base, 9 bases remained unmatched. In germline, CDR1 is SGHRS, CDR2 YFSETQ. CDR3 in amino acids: CASSRGRSGGGQETQYF. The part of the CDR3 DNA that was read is TGCGCCAGCAGCCGGGGGCGTAGCGGGGGGGGCCAAGAGACC.

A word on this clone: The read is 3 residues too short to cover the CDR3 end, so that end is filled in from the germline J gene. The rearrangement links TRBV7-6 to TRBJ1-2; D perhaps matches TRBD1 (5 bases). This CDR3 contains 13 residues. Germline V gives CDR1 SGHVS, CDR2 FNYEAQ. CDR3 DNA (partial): TGTGCCAGCAGCAAAGGACGAGGACAAGGC. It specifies CASSKGRGQG. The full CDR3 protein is CASSKGRGQGYTF.

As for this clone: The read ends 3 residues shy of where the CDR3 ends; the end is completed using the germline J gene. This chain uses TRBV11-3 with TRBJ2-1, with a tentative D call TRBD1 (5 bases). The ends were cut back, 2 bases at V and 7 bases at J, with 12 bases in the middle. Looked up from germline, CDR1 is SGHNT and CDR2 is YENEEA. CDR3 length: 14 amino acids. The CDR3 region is CASSLRGKGNEQFF. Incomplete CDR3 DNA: TGTGCCAGCAGCTTAAGGGGTAAAGGGAATGAG.

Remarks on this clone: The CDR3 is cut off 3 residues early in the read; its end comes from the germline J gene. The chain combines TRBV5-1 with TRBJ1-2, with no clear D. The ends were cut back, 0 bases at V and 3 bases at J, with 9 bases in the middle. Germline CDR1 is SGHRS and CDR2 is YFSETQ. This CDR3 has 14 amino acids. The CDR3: CASSLERVDYGYTF. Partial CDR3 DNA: TGCGCCAGCAGCTTGGAGAGGGTTGACTATGGC.

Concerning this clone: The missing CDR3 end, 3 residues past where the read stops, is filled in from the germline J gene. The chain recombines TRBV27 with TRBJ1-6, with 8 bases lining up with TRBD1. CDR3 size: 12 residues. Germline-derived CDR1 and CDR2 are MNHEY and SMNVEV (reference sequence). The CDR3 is CASSGQGGALHF. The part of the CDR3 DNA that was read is TGTGCCAGCAGTGGACAGGGTGGAGCC.